This entry lists 29 T cell receptor beta chains sequenced from one sample in a study of sequential checkpoint blockade in melanoma. Here immunoSEQ multiplex PCR was the method, and the copy in TCRdb shows in-frame clones only, minus some. The profile shows 13,000 or so clones, almost 85% of them singletons. Sample treatment: randomized to nivolumab then ipilimumab (arm A) or the reverse (arm B). Specimen: CD8+ T cells sorted from blood (inferred from file names), collected from a patient given nivolumab and ipilimumab in sequence. The receptors come from a human donor with melanoma.

This clone has a handful of counts. The rearrangement links TRBV6-5 to TRBJ1-2, with D perhaps TRBD1 (5 bases). Germline lookup yields CDR1 MNHEY and CDR2 SVGAGI. The CDR3 is 14 residues long. With 0 bases removed from V and 7 bases from J, the gap between germline ends came to 12 bases. The DNA for the CDR3 is TGTGCCAGCAGTTACTCTCCGGGGGTGGCTGGCTACACCTTC. Encoded protein: CASSYSPGVAGYTF.

The gene calls are TRBV27 and TRBJ1-5; 11 bases are shared with TRBD1. The germline V gene encodes CDR1 MNHEY and CDR2 SMNVEV (reference sequence). The CDR3 contains 14 residues. Germline trimming cut 5 bases from V and 7 bases from J; bases unmatched to any gene: 4. CDR3: CASSRDRGYQPQHF. CDR3 bases: TGTGCCAGCAGTCGGGACAGGGGGTACCAGCCCCAGCATTTT.

V gene TRBV7-6 combines with J gene TRBJ2-1, with 13 bases matching TRBD2. Germline V lookup: CDR1 SGHVS, CDR2 FNYEAQ. Unmatched junction bases numbered 6, after V lost 5 bases and J lost 5 bases. The CDR3 runs 16 residues. The CDR3 loop reads CASSPWGLAGNNEQFF. The DNA of the CDR3 is TGTGCCAGCAGCCCATGGGGACTAGCGGGGAACAATGAGCAGTTCTTC. The complete variable domain, with remaining parts taken from reference TRBV7-6 and TRBJ2-1, reads GAGVSQSPRYKVTKRGQDVALRCDPISGHVSLYWYRQALGQGPEFLTYFNYEAQQDKSGLPNDRFSAERPEGSISTLTIQRTEQRDSAMYRCASSPWGLAGNNEQFFGPGTRLTVL.

This chain joins TRBV5-1 and TRBJ2-1; 13 bases are a match to TRBD2. This CDR3 is built from 17 residues. Germline V gene sequence: CDR1 SGHRS, CDR2 YFSETQ. J was trimmed by 8 bases and V by 5 bases; bases with no gene match: 13. CDR3 DNA: TGCGCCAGCAGACTCACACCCGGACTAGCGGGGGCCGATGAGCAGTTCTTC. It encodes CASRLTPGLAGADEQFF.

This chain uses TRBV7-8 with TRBJ2-1, with 9 bases aligning to TRBD2. V shed 7 bases and J 5 bases; nucleotides not matched to a gene: 9. CDR3 length: 15 amino acids. CDR1 is SGHVS, CDR2 FQNEAQ, per germline. The CDR3, as DNA: TGTGCCAGCAAGCCGGCGGCTAGCGGGAACAATGAGCAGTTCTTC. Its translation: CASKPAASGNNEQFF.

The chain is built from TRBV27 and TRBJ2-7; 16 positions match TRBD2. J was trimmed by 5 bases and V by 6 bases; bases with no gene match: 7. The CDR3 length is 16 residues. Germline CDR1 MNHEY, CDR2 SMNVEV (reference sequence). The CDR3 reads CASSRGLAGGIDEQYF. DNA of the CDR3: TGTGCCAGCAGCAGGGGACTAGCGGGAGGGATCGACGAGCAGTACTTC.

The chain combines TRBV4-1 with TRBJ1-2; possible D gene TRBD1, 6 bases. Germline CDR1 MGHRA, CDR2 YSYEKL. Trimming took 0 bases from V and 2 from J, leaving 22 bases between them. The CDR3 is made up of 19 amino acids. CDR3 residues: CASSQESVKGWGHNYGYTF. The CDR3, as DNA: TGCGCCAGCAGCCAAGAATCCGTAAAAGGGTGGGGGCACAACTATGGCTACACCTTC.

V is TRBV7-9 and J is TRBJ1-1; 7 nucleotides align to TRBD1. Trimming at V came to 1 base and at J to 4 bases, leaving 3 bases not matched to a gene. Germline loops: CDR1 SEHNR, CDR2 FQNEAQ (reference sequence). The CDR3 sequence is 14 residues long. CDR3 sequence: CASSLVSGGTEAFF. As DNA, the CDR3 is TGTGCCAGCAGCTTAGTTTCAGGGGGCACTGAAGCTTTCTTT.

The chain links TRBV11-2 to TRBJ1-4; maybe TRBD1 (5 bases). The V end lost 3 bases, the J end lost 6 bases, and 14 bases lay between the germline ends. The CDR3 totals 15 residues. Germline loops: CDR1 SGHAT, CDR2 FQNNGV. The CDR3 loop is CASSFDYGRDEKLFF. In DNA form, the CDR3 reads TGTGCCAGCAGCTTCGATTACGGCAGGGATGAAAAACTGTTTTTT.

V gene TRBV5-4 combines with J gene TRBJ2-1, with TRBD2 as a possible D gene (6 bases). From germline, CDR1 is SGHNT and CDR2 YYREEE (reference sequence). V dropped 4 bases and J dropped 10 bases, with 21 bases sitting between them. There are 15 residues in the CDR3. This CDR3 is CASSDLGGGGWEQFF. CDR3 in DNA: TGTGCCAGCAGCGACCTGGGGGGAGGTGGTTGGGAGCAGTTCTTC.

The chain recombines TRBV5-6 with TRBJ1-5; 9 nucleotides agree with TRBD1. V was pared by 2 bases and J by 5 bases, with 5 bases of the junction left unmatched. Per germline, CDR1 SGHDT and CDR2 YYEEEE. This CDR3 has 15 amino acids. The CDR3 loop reads CASSFATGGDQPQHF. The CDR3 nucleotides read TGTGCCAGCAGCTTCGCGACAGGGGGTGATCAGCCCCAGCATTTT. The full variable domain, rest sourced from reference TRBV5-6 and TRBJ1-5, is DAGVTQSPTHLIKTRGQQVTLRCSPKSGHDTVSWYQQALGQGPQFIFQYYEEEERQRGNFPDRFSGHQFPNYSSELNVNALLLGDSALYLCASSFATGGDQPQHFGDGTRLSIL.

About this clone itself: The identical CDR3 is also encoded by other nucleotide sequences in the sample. The rearrangement uses TRBV2 and TRBJ1-1; D ambiguous. V lost 8 bases, J lost 8 bases, and 12 bases lay in between. This CDR3 has 11 residues. Per the germline V gene, CDR1 is SNHLY and CDR2 is FYNNEI. The CDR3 nucleotides read TGTGCCAGCCTTCCGGGGAGGGAAGCTTTCTTT. Translating it yields CASLPGREAFF.

The rearrangement links TRBV4-3 to TRBJ2-5, with TRBD2 matching over 10 bases. The end of the DNA aligns better with TRBJ2-7, so the J call may be wrong. Germline V CDR1 and CDR2: LGHNA, YSLEER. The CDR3 has 16 amino acids. DNA of the CDR3: TGCGCCAGCAGCCAACGAACGGGACTAGCGATTTACGAGCAGTACTTC. Residues: CASSQRTGLAIYEQYF.

The V gene is TRBV10-3, the J gene TRBJ2-5, with 10 bases identical to TRBD1. The CDR3 has 15 amino acids. Trimming removed 10 bases from V and 5 bases from J; junction bases left unmatched: 13. The germline CDR1 and CDR2 sequences are ENHRY and SYGVKD. The CDR3 DNA reads as TGTGCCACCCACGGCGACAGGGGGCGAGAGGAGACCCAGTACTTC. Amino acids: CATHGDRGREETQYF.

This clone was counted between two and nine times. The CDR3 region is CASSSGTRVYEQYF. CDR3 in DNA: TGTGCCAGCAGTTCCGGGACTAGGGTATACGAGCAGTACTTC. The chain combines TRBV27 with TRBJ2-7; TRBD2 matches 8 bases. V trimming: 4 bases; J trimming: 4 bases; junction bases outside the gene matches: 6. The length of the CDR3 is 14 residues. CDR1 MNHEY and CDR2 SMNVEV come from the germline V gene (reference sequence).

V and J are TRBV15 and TRBJ2-7; 8 bases are a match to TRBD1. The CDR3 covers 16 residues. With V trimmed by 4 bases and J by 5 bases, 13 bases remained unmatched. Germline V gene lookup returns CDR1 LNHNV and CDR2 YYDKDF (reference sequence). CDR3 DNA sequence: TGTGCCACCAGCAAGCACAGGGGGGATAAGAAGGACGAGCAGTACTTC. Protein sequence: CATSKHRGDKKDEQYF.

Of note for this clone: At one end the junction does not follow the germline gene, possibly because of a read error. This chain links TRBV7-9 with TRBJ2-3; TRBD2 agrees at 7 bases. The CDR3 extends over 13 amino acids. The V gene's germline CDR1 is SEHNR and CDR2 FQNEAQ (reference sequence). In DNA form, the CDR3 reads TGTGCCAGCAGCATTGGGTTAACGGGAGGAACGGATTTT. It yields the protein CASSIGLTGGTDF.

The table lists this clone with a few counts. The V gene is TRBV9, the J gene TRBJ2-7; TRBD1 agrees at 7 bases. Germline lookup yields CDR1 SGDLS and CDR2 YYNGEE. J gave up 2 bases and V 4 bases, and 6 bases lay outside the gene matches. This CDR3 has 14 amino acids. The CDR3 protein is CASSIAGTAYEQYF. The CDR3 region has the DNA TGTGCCAGCAGCATTGCCGGGACAGCCTACGAGCAGTACTTC.

V gene TRBV28 combines with J gene TRBJ2-7; D may be TRBD2 (5 bases). The CDR3 totals 13 residues. Germline V gives CDR1 MDHEN, CDR2 SYDVKM. The ends were cut back, 6 bases at V and 2 bases at J, with 11 bases in the middle. CDR3 residues: CASRPGLAYEQYF. The CDR3 DNA reads as TGTGCCAGCAGACCCGGACTGGCCTACGAGCAGTACTTC.

This chain joins TRBV9 and TRBJ1-5; TRBD1 matches at 7 bases. The CDR3 is 15 amino acids. The germline CDR1 and CDR2 sequences are SGDLS and YYNGEE. Unmatched junction bases numbered 7, after V lost 4 bases and J lost 3 bases. Written as DNA, the CDR3 is TGTGCCAGCAGCACAGGGGACGGCTACAATCAGCCCCAGCATTTT. Translation gives CASSTGDGYNQPQHF.

V gene TRBV7-9 combines with J gene TRBJ2-1; 14 positions match TRBD2. The CDR3 length is 19 residues. V shed 4 bases, J shed 9 bases, and the junction held 17 bases outside the gene matches. Germline values: CDR1 SEHNR, CDR2 FQNEAQ (reference sequence). The CDR3 sequence is CASSWTNTGTSGSKVEQFF. CDR3 nucleotides: TGTGCCAGCAGCTGGACCAATACCGGGACTAGCGGGAGTAAAGTTGAGCAGTTCTTC. The complete variable domain, with remaining parts taken from reference TRBV7-9 and TRBJ2-1, reads DTGVSQNPRHKITKRGQNVTFRCDPISEHNRLYWYRQTLGQGPEFLTYFQNEAQLEKSRLLSDRFSAERPKGSFSTLEIQRTEQGDSAMYLCASSWTNTGTSGSKVEQFFGPGTRLTVL.

CDR3 in DNA: TGTGCCAGCACCCCACAGGGTAACTATGGCTACACCTTC. This translates into CASTPQGNYGYTF. The chain recombines TRBV9 with TRBJ1-2, with D perhaps TRBD1 (6 bases). This CDR3 is built from 13 residues. Between the trimmed V and J ends, which lost 6 bases and 1 base, there was a span of 10 bases. CDR1 SGDLS and CDR2 YYNGEE come from the germline V gene. Filled out from reference TRBV9 and TRBJ1-2, the complete variable domain reads DSGVTQTPKHLITATGQRVTLRCSPRSGDLSVYWYQQSLDQGLQFLIQYYNGEERAKGNILERFSAQQFPDLHSELNLSSLELGDSALYFCASTPQGNYGYTFGSGTRLTVV.

The table lists this clone with a count of one. J is TRBJ2-1 and V is TRBV7-6, with D hard to call. Deletions cut 1 base from V and 0 bases from J, with 10 bases between. The germline gives CDR1 SGHVS, CDR2 FNYEAQ. The CDR3 runs 16 residues. The CDR3 nucleotides are TGTGCCAGCAGCTTAGAAGGCGGAAGCTCCTACAATGAGCAGTTCTTC. This gives the protein CASSLEGGSSYNEQFF.

This chain links TRBV4-2 with TRBJ2-1; TRBD2 aligns across 12 bases. Germline-derived CDR1 and CDR2 are LGHNA and YNFKEQ. V trimming: 2 bases; J trimming: 2 bases; junction bases outside the gene matches: 10. The CDR3 length is 19 residues. This chain's CDR3 is CASSQLPSGGAGTYNEQFF. The CDR3 nucleotides read TGTGCCAGCAGCCAACTACCTAGCGGGGGGGCTGGGACCTACAATGAGCAGTTCTTC.

Written as DNA, the CDR3 is TGTGCCACCCAGGCAGGGTACAATGAGCAGTTCTTC. Translating gives CATQAGYNEQFF. This chain uses TRBV25-1 with TRBJ2-1; maybe TRBD1 (5 bases). V lost 10 bases and J lost 4, with 11 bases in between. CDR1 and CDR2 from the germline V gene are MGHDK and SYGVNS. The CDR3 extends over 12 amino acids.

The V and J genes are TRBV6-5 and TRBJ2-3; D possibly corresponds to TRBD2 (7 bases). Germline CDR1 MNHEY, CDR2 SVGAGI. CDR3 length: 16 residues. V was pared by 4 bases and J by 0 bases, with 14 bases between. The CDR3 region has the DNA TGTGCCAGCAGTTTTCTAGGGGGGGTTAGCACAGATACGCAGTATTTT. Amino acids: CASSFLGGVSTDTQYF.

This chain links TRBV28 with TRBJ1-2; D is perhaps TRBD1 (5 bases). The CDR3 sequence is 14 residues long. Germline CDR1 reads MDHEN; CDR2 reads SYDVKM. V lost 4 bases and J 7 bases, leaving 16 bases between the germline ends. For the CDR3, the DNA is TGTGCCAGCAGTTCCAACCAGGGATTGAGTGGCTACACCTTC. Translated: CASSSNQGLSGYTF.

The chain recombines TRBV7-9 with TRBJ2-7; 8 bases are shared with TRBD2. Trimming at V came to 5 bases and at J to 0 bases, leaving 9 bases not matched to a gene. Germline V CDR1 and CDR2: SEHNR, FQNEAQ (reference sequence). The CDR3 is made up of 16 amino acids. In nucleotides, the CDR3 is TGTGCCAGCAGCATCTCAACTAGCGGAAGCTCCTACGAGCAGTACTTC. Residues: CASSISTSGSSYEQYF.

This chain links TRBV6-5 with TRBJ1-2; D is perhaps TRBD1 (5 bases). Trimming removed 0 bases from V and 5 bases from J, with 13 bases in between. Looked up from germline, CDR1 is MNHEY and CDR2 is SVGAGI. The CDR3 sequence is 15 residues long. The CDR3 reads CASSYSWRDLYGYTF. The CDR3 nucleotides read TGTGCCAGCAGTTACTCTTGGAGGGACCTATATGGCTACACCTTC.